This T cell receptor (beta chain) was sequenced for a study of cytomegalovirus exposure and HLA in healthy donors. Study-wide background: Falling in the Caucasian-associated ancestry cluster were 81% of 300 to 500 genotyped donors. Whole-study findings and limits: A classifier reportedly called cytomegalovirus status with high sensitivity and specificity. Analyzed later, most CMV-associated TCR beta chains appeared HLA-restricted. Rarity characterized most TCR sequences, yet some public TCRs appeared in many donors.

13 Jbeta primers and 60 Vbeta primers were used for the PCR. The data were produced by immunoSEQ multiplex PCR, yet TCRdb's version contains in-frame clones alone and is incomplete. This sample has 100,000 to 150,000 clones, with about 70% found just once. Germline V gene lookup returns CDR1 MNHEY and CDR2 SMNVEV (reference sequence). V lost 6 bases, J lost 6 bases, and 22 bases lay in between. The CDR3 totals 16 residues. Regarding this clone: Its antigen is as yet unknown.

The TCR sequence derives from a male donor in good health and CMV-seronegative. The V call is TRBV27, the J call TRBJ2-3; maybe TRBD2 (5 bases). Sequencing input: PBMCs. In DNA form, the CDR3 reads TGTGCCAGCAGCACCGGGTGGGGAGCCCCCTCGGATACGCAGTATTTT. Encoded protein: CASSTGWGAPSDTQYF.